This TCR beta chain was obtained from a study of metastatic and nonmetastatic thyroid tumors. At the level of the study: Across peripheral blood and tumor or nodule tissue samples taken from malignant and benign thyroid patients, the repertoires were compared with one another.

The CDR3 is made up of 16 amino acids. The V gene end was trimmed by 7 bases and the J gene end by 11 bases; junction bases not matched to a gene: 12. Germline V gene sequence: CDR1 MNHEY, CDR2 SMNVEV (reference sequence). All patients were untreated before thyroid surgery. Study results and caveats: Within blood and tumor, benign nodules reportedly had significantly lower TCR beta diversity than malignant thyroid tumors did.

Study processing details: Construction of a distant-metastasis classifier for papillary thyroid cancer relied on CDR3 differences across clinicopathological groups. TCRdb re-called clones from the PCR reads using MiXCR. Here the V and J calls rest on TCRdb's processing, not on the authors' analysis. The sample lists 30,000 or so clones, approximately 15% occurring once. Only a few counts were recorded for this clone. Its antigen remains unidentified. The chain employs TRBV27 and TRBJ2-1, with 15 positions matching TRBD2. Sequencing was performed on blood. The clonotype comes from a female donor with papillary thyroid cancer or a benign thyroid nodule (not recorded which). Some clones in this sample may be carry-over from other donors' samples. CDR3 nucleotides: TGTGCCAGCACCTCTTGGGGGACTAGCGGGGGGTCACAGCAGTTCTTC. Protein sequence: CASTSWGTSGGSQQFF.